These T cell receptor beta chains were read from a single sample in a study of response to subunit inactivated influenza vaccine. TCRdb called the RT-PCR reads again in MiXCR, with one record for every CDR3 protein. The sample consists of 400,000 to 650,000 distinct CDR3 sequences, approximately 6.9% of them appearing once. This material consisted of PBMCs from blood, taken around 25 months after vaccination. The receptors stem from a man in his fifties or sixties who received an inactivated influenza vaccine. CDR3s include the opening cysteine and the closing phenylalanine or tryptophan. The D gene is left open where the match is weak. A row's size may be missing; if present it is once, few, many or a size class.

>TRBJ2-1|15|TRBD2|TRBV19|-
TGTGCCAGTAGTTTGACTAGCGGGACCGTCAATGAGCAGTTCTTC
CASSLTSGTVNEQFF
>TRBJ2-7|13|TRBD1|TRBV29-1|many
TGCAGCGTTGCGGGACAGGGGTCTTACGAGCAGTACTTC
CSVAGQGSYEQYF
>TRBJ2-7|14|TRBD2|TRBV12-3/TRBV12-4|many
TGTGCCAGCAGCCGCGGACTAGCGAACTACGAGCAGTACTTC
CASSRGLANYEQYF
>TRBJ1-1|15|-|TRBV28|-
TGTGCCAGCAGTCCGCTCGGGGGAGCTGACACTGAAGCTTTCTTT
CASSPLGGADTEAFF
>TRBJ1-1|15|TRBD1|TRBV18|few
TGTGCCAGCTCCCCACAGGGGAATTTTCTAACTGAAGCTTTCTTT
CASSPQGNFLTEAFF
>TRBJ1-3|16|-|TRBV20-1|few
TGCAGTGCTAGAGATACACAGGAGAGCTCTGGAAACACCATATATTTT
CSARDTQESSGNTIYF
>TRBJ2-7|17|TRBD1|TRBV28|few
TGTGCCAGCAGTTTATGGGATTCCGGGACAGGGTTCAACGAGCAGTACTTC
CASSLWDSGTGFNEQYF
>TRBJ1-3|15|TRBD1|TRBV20-1|few
TGCAGTGCTAGGTTGGACAGGGCGGCTGGAAACACCATATATTTT
CSARLDRAAGNTIYF
>TRBJ2-1|15|TRBD2|TRBV7-2|few
TGTGCCAGCACCAAAGCGGGAGGGCCTTACAATGAGCAGTTCTTC
CASTKAGGPYNEQFF
>TRBJ1-2|14|TRBD1|TRBV6-5|-
TGTGCCAGCAGTTCCGGGACAGGGGACTATGGCTACACCTTC
CASSSGTGDYGYTF
>TRBJ2-2|15|TRBD2|TRBV4-1|few
TGCGCCAGCACCCCAGCGGGGGGGCAGACCGGGGAGCTGTTTTTT
CASTPAGGQTGELFF
>TRBJ2-1|16|-|TRBV6-1|-
TGTGCCAGCAGTAAATACCCGGGACAAGGATACAATGAGCAGTTCTTC
CASSKYPGQGYNEQFF
>TRBJ2-3|17|TRBD2|TRBV18|-
TGTGCCAGCTCACCACCCCTAGCGGGAGGGCCAGGGGATACGCAGTATTTT
CASSPPLAGGPGDTQYF
>TRBJ1-5|17|TRBD1|TRBV7-8|many
TGTGCCAGCAGCCAATTCCTCGGGACAGGGGGTCATCAGCCCCAGCATTTT
CASSQFLGTGGHQPQHF
>TRBJ2-7|18|TRBD1|TRBV7-8|-
TGTGCCAGCAGCTTTTTCGGACAGGGGATTAAGTCGAATTACGAGCAGTACTTC
CASSFFGQGIKSNYEQYF
>TRBJ1-2|14|-|TRBV6-1|few
TGTGCCAGCAGACCTTACGGGCACAACTATGGCTACACCTTC
CASRPYGHNYGYTF
>TRBJ2-1|15|TRBD2|TRBV6-5|-
TGTGCCAGCAGTTACTGGCGGGAGGGCTACAATGAGCAGTTCTTC
CASSYWREGYNEQFF
>TRBJ1-1|12|-|TRBV20-1|-
TGCAGTGAACAAAAGGGGAGGACTGAAGCTTTCTTT
CSEQKGRTEAFF
>TRBJ2-7|14|-|TRBV12-3/TRBV12-4|-
TGTGCCAGCACCTCGGGTGGGATCCTGGCCGAGCAGTACTTC
CASTSGGILAEQYF
>TRBJ1-1|11|-|TRBV20-1|-
TGCAGTGCTAGCCAGAACACTGAAGCTTTCTTT
CSASQNTEAFF
>TRBJ1-2|11|-|TRBV6-4|few
TGTGCCAGCAGTGACGGGGCGGGCTACACCTTC
CASSDGAGYTF
>TRBJ2-7|12|TRBD2|TRBV10-3|many
TGCGTAGCGGGCGGGAACTCCTACGAGCAGTACTTC
CVAGGNSYEQYF
>TRBJ2-1|15|-|TRBV10-3|many
TGTGCCATCAGTGAGTCAGGCTACCCCCCACCGAAGCAGTTCTTC
CAISESGYPPPKQFF
>TRBJ2-7|15|-|TRBV6-2/TRBV6-3|-
TGTGCCAGCAGTCGCATGAGTGGACTTTCCTCGGAGCAGTACTTC
CASSRMSGLSSEQYF
>TRBJ1-1|16|-|TRBV4-2|many
TGTGCCAGCAGCCAAGATCGTAGAGGGGCGGACACTGAAGCTTTCTTT
CASSQDRRGADTEAFF
>TRBJ2-3|14|TRBD2|TRBV5-1|many
TGCGCCAGCGCTAGCGGGAGGGCCTCCGATACGCAGTATTTT
CASASGRASDTQYF